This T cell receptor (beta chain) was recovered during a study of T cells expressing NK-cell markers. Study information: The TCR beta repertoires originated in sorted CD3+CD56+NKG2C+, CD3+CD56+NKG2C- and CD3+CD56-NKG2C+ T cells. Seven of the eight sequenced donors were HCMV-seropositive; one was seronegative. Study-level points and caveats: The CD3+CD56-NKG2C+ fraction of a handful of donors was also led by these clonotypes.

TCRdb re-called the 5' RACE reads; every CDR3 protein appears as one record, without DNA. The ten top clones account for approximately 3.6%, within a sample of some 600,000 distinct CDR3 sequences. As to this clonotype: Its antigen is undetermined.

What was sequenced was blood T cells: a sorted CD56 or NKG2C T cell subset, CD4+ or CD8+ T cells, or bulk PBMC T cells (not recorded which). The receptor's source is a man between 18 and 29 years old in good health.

CDR3 sequence: CASSLLGGTGVYNEQFF. The J gene is TRBJ2-1, the V gene TRBV12-3 or TRBV12-4; TCRdb indicates TRBD1, and absent DNA this call remains unverified. The CDR3 length is 17 residues.